The 4 T cell receptor beta chains below all came from one sample that was sequenced in a study of CD8 T cells in Susac syndrome. An amount of RNA that ranged from about 0.45 to 1 ug was reverse transcribed with random hexamers. Each CDR3 protein gets one entry after TCRdb re-called the immunoSEQ multiplex PCR reads with MiXCR. This sample has around 20,000 distinct CDR3 sequences; 85% to 95% occur once, and the top ten carry around 0.25%. The source material was CD8+ T cells from PBMCs. These receptors were taken from a human donor in good health.

The rearrangement links TRBV9 to TRBJ2-1, with D perhaps matching TRBD2 (6 bases). The germline V gene encodes CDR1 SGDLS and CDR2 YYNGEE. Trimming pared 6 bases from V and 6 bases from J, leaving 16 bases between. The CDR3 has 14 amino acids. CDR3 sequence reads: CASTPEGGPNEQFF. CDR3 DNA sequence: TGTGCCAGCACCCCGGAGGGAGGACCCAATGAGCAGTTCTTC.

The CDR3 region is CASSVGHNEQFF. CDR3 in DNA: TGTGCCAGCAGCGTAGGTCACAATGAGCAGTTCTTC. The gene calls are TRBV9 and TRBJ2-1, with D hard to call. Trimming took off 0 bases at V and 5 bases at J, with 3 bases between the two ends. This CDR3 has 12 amino acids. Germline assignment: CDR1 SGDLS and CDR2 YYNGEE.

The chain uses TRBV4-3 and TRBJ2-1; 8 bases match TRBD2. Germline lookup yields CDR1 LGHNA and CDR2 YSLEER. V gave up 0 bases and J gave up 3 bases; unmatched junction bases: 4. This CDR3 has 16 amino acids. Here the CDR3 DNA reads TGCGCCAGCAGCCAAGATGGGCTAGCGGGCTACAATGAGCAGTTCTTC. Translating it yields CASSQDGLAGYNEQFF.

The chain carries TRBV27 and TRBJ2-1; TRBD2 aligns across 11 bases. Losses at the gene ends were 4 bases for V and 7 bases for J; bases not matched to a gene: 9. The CDR3 has 16 residues. The germline V gene encodes CDR1 MNHEY and CDR2 SMNVEV (reference sequence). The CDR3 is CASSSLLAGVGNEQFF. The CDR3 coding sequence is TGTGCCAGCAGTTCCTTACTAGCGGGAGTGGGGAATGAGCAGTTCTTC.